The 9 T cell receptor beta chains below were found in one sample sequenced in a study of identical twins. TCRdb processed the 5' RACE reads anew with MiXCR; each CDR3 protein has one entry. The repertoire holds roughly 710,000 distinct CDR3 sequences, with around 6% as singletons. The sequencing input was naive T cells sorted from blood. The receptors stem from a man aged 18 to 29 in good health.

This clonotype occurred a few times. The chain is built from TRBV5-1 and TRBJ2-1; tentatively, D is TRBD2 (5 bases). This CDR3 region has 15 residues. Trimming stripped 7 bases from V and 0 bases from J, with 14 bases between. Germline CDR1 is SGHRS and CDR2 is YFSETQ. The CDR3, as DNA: TGCGCCAGCGGCCCGTCCGGGATCTCCTACAATGAGCAGTTCTTC. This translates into CASGPSGISYNEQFF. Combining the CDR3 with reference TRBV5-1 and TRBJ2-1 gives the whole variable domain KAGVTQTPRYLIKTRGQQVTLSCSPISGHRSVSWYQQTPGQGLQFLFEYFSETQRNKGNFPGRFSGRQFSNSRSEMNVSTLELGDSALYLCASGPSGISYNEQFFGPGTRLTVL.

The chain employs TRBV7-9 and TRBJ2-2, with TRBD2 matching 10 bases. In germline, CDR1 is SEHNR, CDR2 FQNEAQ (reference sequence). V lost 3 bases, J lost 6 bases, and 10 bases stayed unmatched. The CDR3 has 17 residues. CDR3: CASSFGSASGRSGELFF. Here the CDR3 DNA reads TGTGCCAGCAGCTTCGGGTCCGCTAGCGGGAGATCCGGGGAGCTGTTTTTT.

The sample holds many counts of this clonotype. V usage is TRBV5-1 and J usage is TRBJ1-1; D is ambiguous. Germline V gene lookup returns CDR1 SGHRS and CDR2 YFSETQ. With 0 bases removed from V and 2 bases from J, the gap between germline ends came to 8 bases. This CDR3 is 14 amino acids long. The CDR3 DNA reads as TGCGCCAGCAGCTTGGATGCGAGAAACACTGAAGCTTTCTTT. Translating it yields CASSLDARNTEAFF.

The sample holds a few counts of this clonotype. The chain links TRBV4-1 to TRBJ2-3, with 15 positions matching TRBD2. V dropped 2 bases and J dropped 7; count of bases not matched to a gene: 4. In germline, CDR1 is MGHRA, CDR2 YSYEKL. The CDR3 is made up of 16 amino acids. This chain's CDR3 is CASSQPGLAGGNTQYF. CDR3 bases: TGCGCCAGCAGCCAACCTGGACTAGCGGGAGGGAATACGCAGTATTTT.

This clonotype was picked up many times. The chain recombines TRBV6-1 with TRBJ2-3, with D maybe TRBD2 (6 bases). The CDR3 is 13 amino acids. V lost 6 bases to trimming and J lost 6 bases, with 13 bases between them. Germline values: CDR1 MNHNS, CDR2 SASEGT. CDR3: CASRSTSFDTQYF. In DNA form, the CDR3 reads TGTGCCAGCAGGTCGACTAGTTTTGATACGCAGTATTTT.

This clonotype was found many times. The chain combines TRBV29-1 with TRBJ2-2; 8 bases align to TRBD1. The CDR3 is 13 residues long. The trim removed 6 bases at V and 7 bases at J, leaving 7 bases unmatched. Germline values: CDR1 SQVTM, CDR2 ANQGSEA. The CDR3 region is CSVVQGASGELFF. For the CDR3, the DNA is TGCAGCGTCGTCCAGGGGGCTAGCGGGGAGCTGTTTTTT.

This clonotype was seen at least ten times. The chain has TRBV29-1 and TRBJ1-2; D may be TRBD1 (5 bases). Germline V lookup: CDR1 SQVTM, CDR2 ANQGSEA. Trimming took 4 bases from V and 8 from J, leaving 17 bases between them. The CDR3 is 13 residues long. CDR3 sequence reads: CSVGGILTGGYTF. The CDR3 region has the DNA TGCAGCGTTGGGGGGATCTTGACCGGGGGCTACACCTTC.

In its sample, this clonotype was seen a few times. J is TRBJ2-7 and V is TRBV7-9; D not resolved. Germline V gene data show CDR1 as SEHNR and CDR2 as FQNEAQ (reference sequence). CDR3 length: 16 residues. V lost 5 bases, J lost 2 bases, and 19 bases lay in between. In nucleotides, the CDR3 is TGTGCCAGCAGCCCAGCGTCTGGCCCTGAGACCTACGAGCAGTACGTC. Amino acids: CASSPASGPETYEQYV.

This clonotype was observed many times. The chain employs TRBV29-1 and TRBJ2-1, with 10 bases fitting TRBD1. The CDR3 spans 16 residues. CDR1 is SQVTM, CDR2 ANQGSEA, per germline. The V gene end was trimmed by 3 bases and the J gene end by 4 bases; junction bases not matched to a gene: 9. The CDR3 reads CSVDWASGQGYNEQFF. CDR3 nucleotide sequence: TGCAGCGTTGATTGGGCTTCGGGACAGGGGTACAATGAGCAGTTCTTC.